The source of this T cell receptor beta chain is a study of blood T cell repertoires in COVID-19. Study as a whole: From the United States, Italy and Spain came samples of acute and convalescent COVID-19. T cells, B-cell-depleted T cells, or PBMCs provided the cDNA or gDNA that served as material.

Original methodology: Estimates of nucleated cell counts were drawn from the amplification of reference gene primers. This table comes from immunoSEQ multiplex PCR, and its TCRdb copy is limited to in-frame clones, with some not included. The DNA was the basis for D and trimming; V, J and clone size are from that table. The sample contains some 350,000 clones, about nine tenths of which appear only once. It was during active infection that Seattle patients were enrolled and then longitudinally followed. This clone was observed a single time. Specimen: peripheral blood. The TCR originated in a woman in her 50s with COVID-19, enrolled during active disease.

CDR3 coding DNA: TGCGCCAGCAGCGTAACAGGGGGCGAGGTTAAGGAAAAACTGTTTTTT. Translation: CASSVTGGEVKEKLFF. This chain connects TRBV5-1 to TRBJ1-4; 9 nucleotides match TRBD1. V trimming: 4 bases; J trimming: 8 bases; junction bases outside the gene matches: 12. Germline CDR1 SGHRS, CDR2 YFSETQ. The CDR3 sequence is 16 residues long.